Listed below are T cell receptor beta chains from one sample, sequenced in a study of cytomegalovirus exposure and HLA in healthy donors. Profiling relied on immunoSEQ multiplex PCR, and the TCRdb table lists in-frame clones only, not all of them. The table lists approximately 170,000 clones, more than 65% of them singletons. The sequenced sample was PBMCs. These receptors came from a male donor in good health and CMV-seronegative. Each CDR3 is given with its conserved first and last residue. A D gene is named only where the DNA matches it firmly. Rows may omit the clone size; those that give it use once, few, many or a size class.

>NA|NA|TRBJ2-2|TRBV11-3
TGTGCCAGCGGTAGAGACACCGGGGAGCTGTTTTTT
CASGRDTGELFF
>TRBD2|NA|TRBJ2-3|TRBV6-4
TGTGCCAGCAGTGACTCTAGCGGGGGCACAGATACGCAGTATTTT
CASSDSSGGTDTQYF
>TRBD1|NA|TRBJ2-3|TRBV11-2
TGTGCCAGCAGCCTACGGGACAGCTACACAGATACGCAGTATTTT
CASSLRDSYTDTQYF
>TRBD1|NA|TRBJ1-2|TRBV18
TGTGCCAGCTCACCGACGGGACAGAACTATGGCTACACCTTC
CASSPTGQNYGYTF
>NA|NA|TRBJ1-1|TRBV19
TGTGCCGCATCCATACCGGGGGGGAACACTGAAGCTTTCTTT
CAASIPGGNTEAFF
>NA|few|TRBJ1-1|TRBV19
TGTGCCAGTAGTCCACAGGGTGTGTGGACTGAAGCTTTCTTT
CASSPQGVWTEAFF
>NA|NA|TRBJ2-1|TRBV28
TGTGCCAGCAGCGGGGGGCCCCATGAGCAGTTCTTC
CASSGGPHEQFF
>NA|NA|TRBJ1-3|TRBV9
TGTGCCAGCAGCGTAACCCCGGCGGATGGAAACACCATATATTTT
CASSVTPADGNTIYF
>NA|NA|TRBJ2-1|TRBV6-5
TGTGCCAGCAGTCGCCCCCCGGGTGAGCAGTTCTTC
CASSRPPGEQFF
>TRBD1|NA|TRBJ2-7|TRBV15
TGTGCCACCAGCAAGGGACAGGGGTTCTACGAGCAGTACTTC
CATSKGQGFYEQYF
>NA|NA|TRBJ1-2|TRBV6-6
TGTGCCAGCAGTCGGGGGTTCGACTACACCTTC
CASSRGFDYTF
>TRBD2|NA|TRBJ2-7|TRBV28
TGTGCCAGCAGGAGCGGGAGCTCCTCCTACGAGCAGTACTTC
CASRSGSSSYEQYF
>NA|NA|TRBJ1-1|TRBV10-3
TGTGCCGCCGGAGGGACTGAAGCTTTCTTT
CAAGGTEAFF
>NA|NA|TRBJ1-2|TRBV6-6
TGTGCCAGCAACCTGGAACCGGACAGAGCCAGCTATGGCTACACCTTC
CASNLEPDRASYGYTF
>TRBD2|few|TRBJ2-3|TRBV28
TGTGCCAGCAGTTCGGGACTAGCGGGAGGGCCCGGGGGAGATACGCAGTATTTT
CASSSGLAGGPGGDTQYF
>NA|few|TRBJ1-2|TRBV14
TGTGCCAGCAGCCAAGACGTCGGGGGCTATGGCTACACCTTC
CASSQDVGGYGYTF
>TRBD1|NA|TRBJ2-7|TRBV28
TGTGCCAGCAGTTTGATACAGGGGGCGAGGGAGCAGTACTTC
CASSLIQGAREQYF
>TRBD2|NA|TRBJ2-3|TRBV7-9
TGTGCCAGCAGCTCCAGCGGGAGGGCCTTTACAGATACGCAGTATTTT
CASSSSGRAFTDTQYF
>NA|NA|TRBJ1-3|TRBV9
TGTGCCAGCAGCTTGCGAGGGTTTTCCGGAAACACCATATATTTT
CASSLRGFSGNTIYF
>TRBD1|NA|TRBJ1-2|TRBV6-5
TGTGCCAGCAGCCCTATGGGGACAGGGAGTGGCTACACCTTC
CASSPMGTGSGYTF
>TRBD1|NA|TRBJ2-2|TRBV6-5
TGTGCCAGCAGTTACTCGAGACAGGGGAGAACCGGGGAGCTGTTTTTT
CASSYSRQGRTGELFF
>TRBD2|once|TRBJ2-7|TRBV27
TGTGCCAGCAGACTAGCGGGAGGTTCATACGAGCAGTACTTC
CASRLAGGSYEQYF
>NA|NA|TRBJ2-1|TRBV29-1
TGCAGCGTTATACAGATTGGTTGGTTCTTC
CSVIQIGWFF
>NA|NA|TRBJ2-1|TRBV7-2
TGTGCCAGCAGCTTATTAACAGGCGGGGCGGGTTACAATGAGCAGTTCTTC
CASSLLTGGAGYNEQFF
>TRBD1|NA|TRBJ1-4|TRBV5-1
TGCGCCAGCAGCTTGGGGACAGGGGCAGAAAAACTGTTTTTT
CASSLGTGAEKLFF
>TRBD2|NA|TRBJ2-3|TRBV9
TGTGCCAGCAGCCCAACCCCCCGGACTAGCGGGGGGGCCGATGATACGCAGTATTTT
CASSPTPRTSGGADDTQYF
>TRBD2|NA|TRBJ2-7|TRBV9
TGTGCCAGCAGCTCGGGACTAGCCGCCTACGAGCAGTACTTC
CASSSGLAAYEQYF
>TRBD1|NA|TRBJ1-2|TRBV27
TGTGCCAGCAGTTTATTTGGACAGGTCGGCTACACCTTC
CASSLFGQVGYTF
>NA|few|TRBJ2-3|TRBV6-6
TGTGCCAGCAGTTACAGGGGTTCTGGGGGCACAGATACGCAGTATTTT
CASSYRGSGGTDTQYF
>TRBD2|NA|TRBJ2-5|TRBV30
TGTGCCTGGAGTGTCTCTCGGACTAGCGGGAGGCCAGGGACCCAGTACTTC
CAWSVSRTSGRPGTQYF
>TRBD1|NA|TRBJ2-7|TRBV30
TGTGCCTGGATAGCAGGGGGCGGGTACGAGCAGTACTTC
CAWIAGGGYEQYF
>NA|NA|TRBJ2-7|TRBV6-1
TGTGCCAGCAGTGAAGCGTCAGGGGATGACACCTACGAGCAGTACTTC
CASSEASGDDTYEQYF
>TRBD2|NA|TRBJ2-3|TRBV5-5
TGTGCCAGCCTAGCGGGGGGAACAGATACGCAGTATTTT
CASLAGGTDTQYF
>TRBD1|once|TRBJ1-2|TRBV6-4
TGTGCCAGCAGAGCTTCGACAGGGATTAACTATGGCTACACCTTC
CASRASTGINYGYTF
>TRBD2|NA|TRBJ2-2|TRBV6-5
TGTGCCAGCAGTGGGACTAGCGGGAGGACCGGGGAGCTGTTTTTT
CASSGTSGRTGELFF
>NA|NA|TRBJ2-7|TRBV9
TGTGCCAGCAGCAACAGGGGGGGCGAGCAGTACTTC
CASSNRGGEQYF